These 21 T cell receptor beta chains share one sample of origin, sequenced in a study of T cell clones after liver transplantation. The protocol was immunoSEQ multiplex PCR, while the TCRdb copy is restricted to in-frame clones and leaves out a portion. The data contain roughly 6,100 clones, 65% to 85% of them singletons. This sample comprised CD8+ T cells from blood, obtained before liver transplant. These receptors were taken from a human donor who received a liver transplant.

The V and J genes are TRBV6-5 and TRBJ2-1; TRBD2 matches 7 bases. V lost 5 bases, J lost 9 bases, and 7 bases stayed unmatched. Germline V gives CDR1 MNHEY, CDR2 SVGAGI. CDR3 length equals 13 residues. The CDR3 spells CASSLGGRSEQFF. In DNA form, the CDR3 reads TGTGCCAGCAGTCTCGGGGGGAGGAGTGAGCAGTTCTTC.

This chain links TRBV7-3 with TRBJ2-1; no firm D call. In germline, CDR1 is SGHTA, CDR2 FQGTGA. CDR3 length: 15 residues. Deletions cut 0 bases from V and 2 bases from J, with 8 bases between. CDR3 residues: CASSLTARPYNEQFF. In DNA form, the CDR3 reads TGTGCCAGCAGCTTAACGGCCAGACCCTACAATGAGCAGTTCTTC.

The sample holds one count of this clone. This chain uses TRBV15 with TRBJ1-2; D is ambiguous. This CDR3 is 13 amino acids long. With 0 bases removed from V and 8 bases from J, the gap between germline ends came to 10 bases. The germline CDR1 and CDR2 sequences are LNHNV and YYDKDF (reference sequence). The CDR3 is CATSRDRAEGYTF. CDR3 nucleotides: TGTGCCACCAGCAGAGACCGGGCGGAGGGCTACACCTTC.

This clone was seen more than once but under ten times. The chain combines TRBV27 with TRBJ2-1, with a possible D match to TRBD2 (5 bases). The ends were cut back, 0 bases at V and 8 bases at J, with 11 bases in the middle. CDR1 and CDR2 (germline): MNHEY, SMNVEV (reference sequence). The CDR3 spans 14 residues. CDR3 region: CASSLSGGFDEQFF. For the CDR3, the DNA is TGTGCCAGCAGTTTATCAGGAGGTTTTGATGAGCAGTTCTTC.

By its share, this clone is large. V usage is TRBV19 and J usage is TRBJ2-5, with 12 bases that match TRBD2. The CDR3 spans 15 residues. V shed 7 bases and J 5 bases; nucleotides not matched to a gene: 8. From germline, CDR1 is LNHDA and CDR2 SQIVND (reference sequence). The CDR3 loop is CASTRTSGDYETQYF. The CDR3 DNA follows: TGTGCCAGTACCCGGACTAGCGGGGATTATGAGACCCAGTACTTC.

The rearrangement joins TRBV13 to TRBJ2-3, with 8 bases aligning to TRBD2. V gave up 0 bases and J gave up 4 bases; unmatched junction bases: 0. This CDR3 is 14 amino acids long. Per the germline V gene, CDR1 is PRHDT and CDR2 is FYEKMQ (reference sequence). The CDR3 reads CASSLGTSADTQYF. CDR3 nucleotides: TGTGCCAGCAGCTTAGGGACTAGCGCAGATACGCAGTATTTT.

The V and J genes are TRBV5-6 and TRBJ1-6; D is perhaps TRBD1 (5 bases). V lost 5 bases and J lost 7, with 10 bases in between. Germline V gene data show CDR1 as SGHDT and CDR2 as YYEEEE. CDR3 length: 13 residues. This CDR3 reads CASRGTPNSPLHF. The CDR3 DNA follows: TGTGCCAGCAGAGGGACCCCCAATTCACCCCTCCACTTT.

The chain employs TRBV7-6 and TRBJ1-3, with unresolved D. The length of the CDR3 is 15 residues. V was clipped by 1 base and J by 0 bases, with 7 bases between them. Per germline, CDR1 SGHVS and CDR2 FNYEAQ. CDR3: CASSLGGSSGNTIYF. The CDR3 DNA reads TGTGCCAGCAGCTTAGGCGGGAGCTCTGGAAACACCATATATTTT. The full variable domain, its missing parts supplied by reference TRBV7-6 and TRBJ1-3, is GAGVSQSPRYKVTKRGQDVALRCDPISGHVSLYWYRQALGQGPEFLTYFNYEAQQDKSGLPNDRFSAERPEGSISTLTIQRTEQRDSAMYRCASSLGGSSGNTIYFGEGSWLTVV.

J is TRBJ2-2 and V is TRBV19; D is uncertain. This CDR3 has 14 residues. Trimming removed 5 bases from V and 0 bases from J, with 7 bases in between. Germline CDR1 reads LNHDA; CDR2 reads SQIVND (reference sequence). The CDR3 reads CASSGWSNTGELFF. The DNA of the CDR3 is TGTGCCAGTAGTGGTTGGTCGAACACCGGGGAGCTGTTTTTT.

The rearrangement joins TRBV27 to TRBJ2-1; 8 nucleotides match TRBD2. Germline V gives CDR1 MNHEY, CDR2 SMNVEV (reference sequence). Trimming took 3 bases from V and 7 from J; bases not matched to a gene: 8. CDR3 length: 15 amino acids. The CDR3 coding sequence is TGTGCCAGCAGTTTGGCAAGCGGGAGACAGAATGAGCAGTTCTTC. The encoded protein is CASSLASGRQNEQFF.

In nucleotides, the CDR3 is TGTGCCAGCAGTTCTTACGACGGGAGGGCGAACACCGGGGAGCTGTTTTTT. Residues: CASSSYDGRANTGELFF. V and J are TRBV28 and TRBJ2-2; 8 positions match TRBD2. The CDR3 has 17 residues. The V gene end was trimmed by 4 bases and the J gene end by 0 bases; junction bases not matched to a gene: 7. In germline, CDR1 is MDHEN, CDR2 SYDVKM.

This clone was detected once. The rearrangement uses TRBV5-1 and TRBJ2-2, with D uncertain. V shed 1 base and J shed 7 bases, with 2 bases lying between them. This CDR3 comprises 11 residues. Germline CDR1 is SGHRS and CDR2 is YFSETQ. CDR3 coding DNA: TGCGCCAGCAGCTTGATCGGGGAGCTGTTTTTT. This codes for CASSLIGELFF.

This clone was picked up a small number of times. The rearrangement links TRBV9 to TRBJ2-1; weak D call: TRBD1 (5 bases). Per germline, CDR1 SGDLS and CDR2 YYNGEE. The CDR3 is 15 residues long. Trimming shortened V by 3 bases and J by 0 bases, and 10 bases separated the two germline ends. The CDR3 nucleotides are TGTGCCAGCAGCGCCGATCAGGGCTCCTACAATGAGCAGTTCTTC. Its protein product is CASSADQGSYNEQFF.

This chain uses TRBV5-1 with TRBJ2-3, with 7 positions matching TRBD1. This CDR3 region has 15 residues. V was clipped by 0 bases and J by 3 bases; unmatched bases: 4. Germline loops: CDR1 SGHRS, CDR2 YFSETQ. This CDR3 is CASSLEGQHTDTQYF. The CDR3, as DNA: TGCGCCAGCAGCTTGGAGGGACAGCATACAGATACGCAGTATTTT.

This clone ranks as medium-sized. This chain links TRBV16 with TRBJ1-2, with unresolved D. V lost 0 bases and J 6 bases, leaving 14 bases between the germline ends. Per germline, CDR1 KGHSY and CDR2 FQNENV. The CDR3 loop spans 15 amino acids. CDR3 amino acids: CASSQSGVGRDGYTF. The CDR3 coding sequence is TGTGCCAGCAGCCAATCCGGCGTGGGCCGCGATGGCTACACCTTC.

The J gene is TRBJ2-4, the V gene TRBV11-2; perhaps TRBD1 as D (5 bases). V shed 5 bases and J shed 0 bases, with 14 bases lying between them. The germline V gene has CDR1 SGHAT and CDR2 FQNNGV. The CDR3 contains 16 residues. CDR3 bases: TGTGCCAGCAGCCGACAAGGGGCAAGAGCCAAAAACATTCAGTACTTC. It codes for CASSRQGARAKNIQYF.

The chain employs TRBV7-2 and TRBJ2-6; D gene unclear. In germline, CDR1 is SGHTA, CDR2 FQGNSA. This CDR3 has 14 amino acids. V dropped 5 bases and J dropped 1 base, with 6 bases sitting between them. The CDR3, as DNA: TGTGCCAGCAGCCCAGATTCTGGGGCCAACGTCCTGACTTTC. Translation: CASSPDSGANVLTF.

The gene calls are TRBV11-2 and TRBJ2-3, with D uncertain. The ends were cut back, 5 bases at V and 6 bases at J, with 9 bases in the middle. This CDR3 region has 12 residues. Germline assignment: CDR1 SGHAT and CDR2 FQNNGV. The CDR3 reads CASSKKRDTQYF. As DNA, the CDR3 is TGTGCCAGCAGCAAGAAGAGGGATACGCAGTATTTT. Based on the CDR3 plus reference TRBV11-2 and TRBJ2-3, the full variable domain is EAGVAQSPRYKIIEKRQSVAFWCNPISGHATLYWYQQILGQGPKLLIQFQNNGVVDDSQLPKDRFSAERLKGVDSTLKIQPAKLEDSAVYLCASSKKRDTQYFGPGTRLTVL.

The sample holds one count of this clone. The chain recombines TRBV4-1 with TRBJ2-3, with TRBD1 identical over 7 bases. Germline CDR1 and CDR2: MGHRA and YSYEKL. This CDR3 has 15 residues. After removal of 3 bases from V and 4 bases from J, the junction contained 7 bases not matched to a gene. The CDR3 sequence: CASSQPGQSADTQYF. For the CDR3, the DNA is TGCGCCAGCAGCCAGCCGGGACAGAGCGCAGATACGCAGTATTTT.

The V gene is TRBV6-5, the J gene TRBJ2-7; 8 bases match TRBD1. CDR1 and CDR2 (germline): MNHEY, SVGAGI. V shed 2 bases and J 5 bases; nucleotides not matched to a gene: 8. CDR3 length: 15 residues. The CDR3 spells CASSYRLQGADEQYF. In DNA form, the CDR3 reads TGTGCCAGCAGTTACCGCTTGCAGGGGGCCGACGAGCAGTACTTC.

The sample holds a few counts of this clone. The chain recombines TRBV7-9 with TRBJ2-1; D is possibly TRBD1 (6 bases). This CDR3 region has 12 residues. Per the germline V gene, CDR1 is SEHNR and CDR2 is FQNEAQ (reference sequence). The germline V and J ends were trimmed by 4 bases and 10 bases, with 11 bases remaining between them. CDR3 loop: CASSSTGREQFF. Written as DNA, the CDR3 is TGTGCCAGCAGCTCCACAGGGCGGGAGCAGTTCTTC.